The T cell receptor beta chain under discussion was sequenced for a study of blood T cell repertoires in COVID-19. TCRdb's copy holds only in-frame clones and misses some; the assay was immunoSEQ multiplex PCR. The profile shows 45,000 to 65,000 clones, more than 90% of them singletons. Germline lookup yields CDR1 KGHDR and CDR2 SFDVKD. V lost 7 bases to trimming and J lost 0 bases, with 17 bases between them. CDR3 length: 17 residues. The rearrangement uses TRBV24-1 and TRBJ2-2; D possibly corresponds to TRBD1 (6 bases). This TCR was recovered from a man aged 45 to 65 with acute or convalescent COVID-19. Material: peripheral blood. CDR3 amino acids: CATSEGGWVSNTGELFF. Here the CDR3 DNA reads TGTGCCACCAGCGAAGGGGGTTGGGTCTCGAACACCGGGGAGCTGTTTTTT.